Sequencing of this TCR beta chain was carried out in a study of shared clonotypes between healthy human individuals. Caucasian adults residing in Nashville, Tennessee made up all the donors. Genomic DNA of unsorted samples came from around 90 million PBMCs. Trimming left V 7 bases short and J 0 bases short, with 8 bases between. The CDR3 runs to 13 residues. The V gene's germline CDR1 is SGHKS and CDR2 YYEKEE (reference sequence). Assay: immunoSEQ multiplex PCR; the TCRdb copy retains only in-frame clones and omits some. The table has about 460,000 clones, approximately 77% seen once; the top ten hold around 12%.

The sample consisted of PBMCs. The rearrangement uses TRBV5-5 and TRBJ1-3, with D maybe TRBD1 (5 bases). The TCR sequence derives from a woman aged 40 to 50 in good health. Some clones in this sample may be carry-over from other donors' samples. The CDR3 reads CASGTSSGNTIYF. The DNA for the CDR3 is TGTGCCAGCGGGACCAGCTCTGGAAACACCATATATTTT.